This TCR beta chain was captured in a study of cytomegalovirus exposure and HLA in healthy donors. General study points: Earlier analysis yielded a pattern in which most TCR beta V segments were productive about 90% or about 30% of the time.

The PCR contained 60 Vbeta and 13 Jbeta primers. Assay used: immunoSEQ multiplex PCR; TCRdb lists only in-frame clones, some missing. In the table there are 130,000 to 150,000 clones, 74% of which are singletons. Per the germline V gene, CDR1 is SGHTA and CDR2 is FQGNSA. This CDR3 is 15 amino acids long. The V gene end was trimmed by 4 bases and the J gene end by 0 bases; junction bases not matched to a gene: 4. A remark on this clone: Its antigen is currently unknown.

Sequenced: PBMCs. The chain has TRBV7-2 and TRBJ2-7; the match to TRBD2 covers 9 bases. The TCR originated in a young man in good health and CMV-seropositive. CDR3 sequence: CASSYIAGDSYEQYF. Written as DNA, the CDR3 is TGTGCCAGCAGCTACATAGCGGGAGACTCCTACGAGCAGTACTTC.